What follows is one T cell receptor (beta chain) and its context. Seattle-derived patients entered the study during active infection and were followed longitudinally. In the authors' methods: Nucleated cell counts were estimated from reference gene primer amplification. The table came from immunoSEQ multiplex PCR; TCRdb's copy has only in-frame clones and leaves some out. That table gives V, J and clone size, and the DNA gave D and trimming. The repertoire includes 300,000 to 450,000 clones, 80% to 90% of them detected once, and less than 3.5% sits in the top ten. This specimen comes from a study of blood T cell repertoires in COVID-19. About the study: Material from acute and convalescent COVID-19 was sourced from the United States, Italy and Spain.

CDR3 length: 14 amino acids. Trimming left V 5 bases short and J 4 bases short, with 17 bases between. Looked up from germline, CDR1 is SQVTM and CDR2 is ANQGSEA. This receptor was taken from a woman aged 25-40 years with COVID-19, enrolled during active disease. This chain joins TRBV29-1 and TRBJ1-2, with D unresolved. Sequencing was carried out using peripheral blood. For the CDR3, the DNA is TGCAGCGTTCAGAGGGCTATCGGAGGCTATGGCTACACCTTC. This codes for CSVQRAIGGYGYTF.